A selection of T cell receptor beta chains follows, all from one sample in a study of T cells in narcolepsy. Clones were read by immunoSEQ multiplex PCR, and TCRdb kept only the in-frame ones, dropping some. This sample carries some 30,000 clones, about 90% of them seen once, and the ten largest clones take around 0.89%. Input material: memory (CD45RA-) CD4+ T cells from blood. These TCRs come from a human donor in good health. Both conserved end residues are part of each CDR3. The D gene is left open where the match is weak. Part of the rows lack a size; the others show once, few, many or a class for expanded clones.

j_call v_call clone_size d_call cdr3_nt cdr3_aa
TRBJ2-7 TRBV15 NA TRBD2 TGTGCCACCAGCAGAGATCGGGCTAGCGGGGGTCCCCTCCACGAGCAGTACTTC CATSRDRASGGPLHEQYF
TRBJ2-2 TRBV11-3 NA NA TGTGCCAGCAGCCTCCAGGGCAACACCGGGGAGCTGTTTTTT CASSLQGNTGELFF
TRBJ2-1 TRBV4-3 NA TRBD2 TGCGCCAGCAGCCAAGCAGCTAGCGGCAATGAGCAGTTCTTC CASSQAASGNEQFF
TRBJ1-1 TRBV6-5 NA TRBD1 TGTGCCAGCAGCTTAGGGACAGGGGGGAACACTGAAGCTTTCTTT CASSLGTGGNTEAFF
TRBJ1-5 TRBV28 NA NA TGTGCCAGCATCACGGCCGGGGCTTCCTATAGCAATCAGCCCCAGCATTTT CASITAGASYSNQPQHF
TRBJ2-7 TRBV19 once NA TGTGCCAGTACCTTGAGGGGGGACAGCTCCTACGAGCAGTACTTC CASTLRGDSSYEQYF
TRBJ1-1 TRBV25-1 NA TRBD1 TGTGCCAGCAGCGCCTCGACAGGGGTGAGCACTGAAGCTTTCTTT CASSASTGVSTEAFF
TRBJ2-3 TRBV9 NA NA TGTGCCAGCTCCGGCCAGGGTCGGGGAACAGATACGCAGTATTTT CASSGQGRGTDTQYF
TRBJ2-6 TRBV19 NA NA TGTGCCAGTTCGAAAACAGGGAGCTCTGGGGCCAACGTCCTGACTTTC CASSKTGSSGANVLTF
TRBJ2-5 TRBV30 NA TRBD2 TGTGCCTGGAGTCCGGGACTAGCGGGAGGAGAGACCCAGTACTTC CAWSPGLAGGETQYF
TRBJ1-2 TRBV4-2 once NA TGTGCCAGCAGCCAAGGGAGGTCTTCCAACTATGGCTACACCTTC CASSQGRSSNYGYTF
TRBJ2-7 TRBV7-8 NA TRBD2 TGTGCCAGCAGCCCTGGGACTAGCGGGGGGGCCGTCTACGAGCAGTACTTC CASSPGTSGGAVYEQYF
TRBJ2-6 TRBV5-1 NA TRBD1 TGCGCCAGCAGCCACGGGACAGGGGCCTCTGGGGCCAACGTCCTGACTTTC CASSHGTGASGANVLTF
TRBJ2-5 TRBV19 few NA TGTGCCAGTAGTGCAGGACACCCCGGGGAGACCCAGTACTTC CASSAGHPGETQYF
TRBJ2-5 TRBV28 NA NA TGTGCCAGCAGCTCACCGGACATACAAGAGACCCAGTACTTC CASSSPDIQETQYF
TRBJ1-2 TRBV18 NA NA TGTGCCAGCTCACCACAACAGGGAAGGGACTATGGCTACACCTTC CASSPQQGRDYGYTF
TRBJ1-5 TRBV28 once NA TGTGCCAGCAGTTTAATATCTTCAGGGCGTTATAGCAATCAGCCCCAGCATTTT CASSLISSGRYSNQPQHF
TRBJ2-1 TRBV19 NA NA TGTGCCAGTAGTATTAGGGACTTGAACAATGAGCAGTTCTTC CASSIRDLNNEQFF
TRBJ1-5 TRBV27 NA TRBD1 TGTGCCAGCAGTCAAACGCGGACAGGTTATAGCAATCAGCCCCAGCATTTT CASSQTRTGYSNQPQHF
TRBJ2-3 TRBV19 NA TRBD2 TGTGCCAGTAGTATAGGCGGGGGAGATACGCAGTATTTT CASSIGGGDTQYF
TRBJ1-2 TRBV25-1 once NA TGTGCCAGCAGGAGAGGACAAGAGTATGGCTACACCTTC CASRRGQEYGYTF
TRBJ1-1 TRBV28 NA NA TGTGCCAGCAGCTCCCTTATTCCCCCGAGTGTGAACACTGAGGCTTTCTTT CASSSLIPPSVNTEAFF
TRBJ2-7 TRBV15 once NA TGTGCCACCAGCAGAGATTTGGGTAGCGGAGCCGTCGAGCAGTACTTC CATSRDLGSGAVEQYF
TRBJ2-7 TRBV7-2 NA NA TGTGCCAGCAGCCGAACTACCTCCTACGAGCAGTACTTC CASSRTTSYEQYF
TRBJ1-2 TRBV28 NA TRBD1 TGTGCCAGCAATTTAGAAGGGGGCCCTGCTAGGGGAGGGCTTGGTGGCTACACCTTC CASNLEGGPARGGLGGYTF
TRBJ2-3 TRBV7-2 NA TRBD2 TGTGCCAGCAGCTTAGGGGCGGGAGGTACGGATACGCAGTATTTT CASSLGAGGTDTQYF
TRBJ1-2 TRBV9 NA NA TGTGCCAGCAGCCCCACAGGGATGGTCTATGGCTACACCTTC CASSPTGMVYGYTF
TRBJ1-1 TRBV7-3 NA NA TGTGCCAGCAGCTTATCCCCGACGTTAACACACACTGAAGCTTTCTTT CASSLSPTLTHTEAFF
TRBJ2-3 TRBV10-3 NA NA TGTGCCATCAGTGAAAATCCTAGCTCAGATACGCAGTATTTT CAISENPSSDTQYF
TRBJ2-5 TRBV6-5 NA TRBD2 TGTGCCAGCAGCTCTCGGGGGGTAGAGACCCAGTACTTC CASSSRGVETQYF
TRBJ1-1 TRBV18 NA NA TGTGCCAGCTCACCTGTCCGGGGGGCGGACACTGAAGCTTTCTTT CASSPVRGADTEAFF
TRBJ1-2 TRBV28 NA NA TGTGCCAGCAGTTCTTTCGGCTACACCTTC CASSSFGYTF
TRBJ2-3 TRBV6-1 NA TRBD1 TGTGCCAGCAGGGGAGGACAGGGTACAGATACGCAGTATTTT CASRGGQGTDTQYF
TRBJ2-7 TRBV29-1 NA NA TGCAGCGTTGTTAGGACCCACAAGCAGTACTTC CSVVRTHKQYF
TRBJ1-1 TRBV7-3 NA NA TGTGCCAGCAGCCACGAGCCTCAAAAATTTACAAACACTGAAGCTTTCTTT CASSHEPQKFTNTEAFF
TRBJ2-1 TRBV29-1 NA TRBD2 TGCAGCGTTGAAACTAGCGGGAGCTACAATGAGCAGTTCTTC CSVETSGSYNEQFF
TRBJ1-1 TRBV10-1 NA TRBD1 TGCGCCAGCAGTGGTAACAGGGGGACTGAAGCTTTCTTT CASSGNRGTEAFF
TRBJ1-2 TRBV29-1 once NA TGCAGCGTTGAGGGACCGGGACAAGTCTATGGCTACACCTTC CSVEGPGQVYGYTF
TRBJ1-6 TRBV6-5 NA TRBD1 TGTGCCAGCAGTCTACGGACAGGGGGCAATTCACCCCTCCACTTT CASSLRTGGNSPLHF
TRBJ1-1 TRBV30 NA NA TGTGCCTGGGCCGCGGATCAGGACACTGAAGCTTTCTTT CAWAADQDTEAFF
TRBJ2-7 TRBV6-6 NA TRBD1 TGTGCCAGCAGGGATTCTCGGGACAGGGGATACGAGCAGTACTTC CASRDSRDRGYEQYF
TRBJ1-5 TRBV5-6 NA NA TGTGCCAGCAGCTTGAAGGTGAGGGGGAATCAGCCCCAGCATTTT CASSLKVRGNQPQHF
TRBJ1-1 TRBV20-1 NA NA TGCAGTGCTAGGTTGGGGGCTGAAGCTTTCTTT CSARLGAEAFF
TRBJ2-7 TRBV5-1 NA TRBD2 TGCGCCAGCAGCTTGAATAGCGGGGGGGCCAGCTTTAACTACGAGCAGTACTTC CASSLNSGGASFNYEQYF
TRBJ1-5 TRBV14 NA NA TGTGCCAGCAGCCATTGGGACGGGAGATATAGCAATCAGCCCCAGCATTTT CASSHWDGRYSNQPQHF
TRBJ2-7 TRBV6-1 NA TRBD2 TGTGCCAGCGGGGCGGGAGCCCACTACGAGCAGTACTTC CASGAGAHYEQYF